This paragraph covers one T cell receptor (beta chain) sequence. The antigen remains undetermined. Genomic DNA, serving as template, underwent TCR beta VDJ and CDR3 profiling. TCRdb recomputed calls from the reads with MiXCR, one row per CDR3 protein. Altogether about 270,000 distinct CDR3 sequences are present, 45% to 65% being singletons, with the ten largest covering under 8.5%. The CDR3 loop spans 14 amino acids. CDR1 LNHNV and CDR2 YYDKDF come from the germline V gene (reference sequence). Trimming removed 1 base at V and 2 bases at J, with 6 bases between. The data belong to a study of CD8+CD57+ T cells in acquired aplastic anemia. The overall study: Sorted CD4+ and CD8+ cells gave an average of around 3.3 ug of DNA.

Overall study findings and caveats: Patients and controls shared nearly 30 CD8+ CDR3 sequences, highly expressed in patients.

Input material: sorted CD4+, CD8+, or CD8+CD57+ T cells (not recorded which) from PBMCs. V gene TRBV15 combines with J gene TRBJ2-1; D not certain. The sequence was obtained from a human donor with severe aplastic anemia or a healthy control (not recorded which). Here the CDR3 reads CATSRASTYNEQFF. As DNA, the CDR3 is TGTGCCACCAGCAGAGCCAGCACCTACAATGAGCAGTTCTTC.